Listed below are T cell receptor beta chains from one sample, sequenced in a study of T-cell memory formation after mild COVID-19. TCRdb redid the calling of the 5' RACE reads with MiXCR, one entry per CDR3 protein. The table records around 300,000 distinct CDR3 sequences, about an eighth of them present only once. The sequencing input was PBMCs or a T cell subset sorted from them (not recorded which). The source of these receptors is a man aged 18 to 30 who had mild COVID-19 (a few samples of this study predate the infection). Cell type and time point are not known. Both conserved end residues are part of each CDR3. Fields, in order: D gene, J gene, clone size, V gene, CDR3 protein, CDR3 DNA. D genes are given only for firm matches. Rows give clone size only sometimes, using once, few, many, or a class for an expanded clone.

>NA|TRBJ2-7|NA|TRBV30
CAWTSDSYEQYF
TGTGCCTGGACTTCTGACAGCTACGAGCAGTACTTC
>NA|TRBJ2-7|few|TRBV21-1
CASSNSRGKYEEQYF
TGTGCCAGCAGCAACTCCCGGGGGAAGTACGAGGAGCAGTACTTC
>TRBD2|TRBJ2-1|NA|TRBV14
CASSQDIYREGVNNEQFF
TGTGCCAGCAGCCAAGACATTTATCGGGAGGGAGTAAACAATGAGCAGTTCTTC
>NA|TRBJ2-7|few|TRBV9
CASSVGWLGEYEQYF
TGTGCCAGCAGCGTAGGTTGGCTGGGGGAGTACGAGCAGTACTTC
>TRBD1|TRBJ1-5|few|TRBV7-8
CASSTGQPGEPQHF
TGTGCCAGCAGCACGGGACAGCCGGGGGAGCCCCAGCATTTT
>TRBD2|TRBJ2-5|NA|TRBV7-3
CARSERGAQETQYF
TGTGCCAGAAGTGAGCGGGGGGCGCAAGAGACCCAGTACTTC
>NA|TRBJ2-1|many|TRBV5-5
CASSLGPRVSSYNEQFF
TGTGCCAGCAGCTTGGGCCCCAGGGTCAGCTCCTACAATGAGCAGTTCTTC
>NA|TRBJ2-3|NA|TRBV7-3
CASSLNRPGLPRDTQYF
TGTGCCAGCAGCTTAAATCGCCCGGGACTTCCCCGAGATACGCAGTATTTT
>TRBD2|TRBJ2-7|NA|TRBV7-2
CASSLATSGSYEQYF
TGTGCCAGCAGCTTAGCGACTAGCGGCTCCTACGAGCAGTACTTC
>NA|TRBJ2-7|NA|TRBV10-3
CAISESGEYEQYF
TGTGCCATCAGTGAGTCTGGAGAGTACGAGCAGTACTTC
>NA|TRBJ2-1|NA|TRBV5-5
CASSFRGYNEQFF
TGTGCCAGCAGCTTTCGTGGGTACAATGAGCAGTTCTTC
>NA|TRBJ1-1|NA|TRBV12-3/TRBV12-4
CASSLTGAVTEAFF
TGTGCCAGCAGTCTGACAGGAGCAGTGACCGAAGCTTTCTTT
>TRBD1|TRBJ2-7|NA|TRBV20-1
CSASQGATYEQYF
TGCAGTGCTTCACAGGGGGCAACCTACGAGCAGTACTTC
>NA|TRBJ2-2|few|TRBV20-1
CSARGAAAGELFF
TGCAGTGCTAGAGGGGCGGCCGCCGGGGAGCTGTTTTTT
>NA|TRBJ2-7|few|TRBV3-1
CASSQGEKREYF
TGTGCCAGCAGCCAAGGGGAGAAAAGGGAGTACTTC
>TRBD1|TRBJ2-2|few|TRBV11-2
CASSLTGGVGELFF
TGTGCCAGCAGCCTCACAGGGGGCGTCGGGGAGCTGTTTTTT
>TRBD1|TRBJ1-5|few|TRBV29-1
CSYRDSLNQPQHF
TGCAGCTACCGGGACAGCCTCAATCAGCCCCAGCATTTT
>TRBD2|TRBJ2-3|NA|TRBV20-1
CSAEVGLAIDTQYF
TGCAGTGCGGAGGTCGGACTAGCGATAGATACGCAGTATTTT
>TRBD2|TRBJ2-3|few|TRBV7-3
CASRQTSGGADTQYF
TGTGCCAGCAGGCAGACTAGCGGGGGGGCGGATACGCAGTATTTT
>TRBD2|TRBJ2-2|NA|TRBV7-2
CASSWPVTSGGLGTGELFF
TGTGCCAGCAGCTGGCCCGTGACTAGCGGGGGCCTCGGCACCGGGGAGCTGTTTTTT
>TRBD2|TRBJ2-3|NA|TRBV20-1
CSARLAGGPGDTQYF
TGCAGTGCTCGACTAGCGGGGGGCCCGGGCGATACGCAGTATTTT
>NA|TRBJ2-1|few|TRBV2
CASRNRDLSYNEQFF
TGTGCCAGCAGGAACCGGGACTTATCCTACAATGAGCAGTTCTTC
>NA|TRBJ1-4|NA|TRBV15
CATSRAGAEKLFF
TGTGCCACCAGCAGAGCGGGGGCTGAAAAACTGTTTTTT
>TRBD1|TRBJ2-5|few|TRBV7-2
CASSAGQGAKTQYF
TGTGCCAGCAGCGCGGGACAGGGGGCGAAGACCCAGTACTTC
>NA|TRBJ2-6|NA|TRBV12-3/TRBV12-4
CASSFRGITGANVLTF
TGTGCCAGCAGTTTTCGGGGTATTACTGGGGCCAACGTCCTGACTTTC
>NA|TRBJ2-2|NA|TRBV19
CASSSLGRAGTGELFF
TGTGCCAGTAGTTCCCTCGGCAGGGCGGGCACCGGGGAGCTGTTTTTT
>TRBD1|TRBJ1-5|NA|TRBV10-3
CAISERGQGNQPQHF
TGTGCCATCAGTGAGAGGGGGCAGGGTAATCAGCCCCAGCATTTT
>NA|TRBJ1-1|many|TRBV27
CASSLWVGGATEAFF
TGTGCCAGCAGTTTATGGGTTGGAGGGGCCACTGAAGCTTTCTTT
>TRBD1|TRBJ1-5|NA|TRBV24-1
CATSDPRTGINQPQHF
TGTGCCACCAGTGATCCACGGACAGGGATCAATCAGCCCCAGCATTTT
>NA|TRBJ1-1|many|TRBV5-1
CASSLRGGSTEAFF
TGCGCCAGCAGCTTAAGGGGGGGGAGCACTGAAGCTTTCTTT
>TRBD2|TRBJ2-1|NA|TRBV7-3
CASSPAGGPGNEQFF
TGTGCCAGCAGCCCAGCGGGGGGGCCGGGCAATGAGCAGTTCTTC
>NA|TRBJ1-6|NA|TRBV12-3/TRBV12-4
CASSKALNSPLHF
TGTGCCAGTTCCAAGGCTCTTAATTCACCCCTCCACTTT
>NA|TRBJ2-2|NA|TRBV7-9
CASSFTSTGELFF
TGTGCCAGCAGCTTTACGAGCACCGGGGAGCTGTTTTTT
>NA|TRBJ2-2|few|TRBV27
CASSHNWDTVRELFF
TGTGCCAGCAGTCATAACTGGGACACGGTCAGGGAGCTGTTTTTT
>NA|TRBJ1-2|many|TRBV2
CASKRDIYGYTF
TGTGCCAGCAAAAGGGATATCTATGGCTACACCTTC
>NA|TRBJ2-1|few|TRBV20-1
CSAETGKGGGYEQFF
TGCAGTGCTGAGACAGGGAAAGGGGGAGGTTATGAGCAGTTCTTC
>NA|TRBJ1-1|NA|TRBV7-2
CASSDFQGEKAFF
TGTGCCAGCAGCGACTTTCAGGGCGAGAAAGCTTTCTTT
>NA|TRBJ1-1|few|TRBV6-1
CASSEAVGRKNTEAFF
TGTGCCAGCAGTGAAGCGGTCGGCAGAAAGAACACTGAAGCTTTCTTT
>NA|TRBJ2-5|few|TRBV3-1
CASSPHPRGGEGTQYF
TGTGCCAGCAGCCCCCACCCGCGCGGGGGCGAGGGGACCCAGTACTTC
>TRBD2|TRBJ2-1|few|TRBV7-2
CASSLQTAGVGDEQFF
TGTGCCAGCAGCTTACAGACAGCGGGGGTCGGAGATGAGCAGTTCTTC
>NA|TRBJ2-5|few|TRBV18
CASSHSGTAAGMQETQYF
TGTGCCAGCTCCCATTCCGGGACAGCAGCGGGCATGCAAGAGACCCAGTACTTC
>NA|TRBJ1-2|NA|TRBV4-3
CASSQDSGDYGYTF
TGCGCCAGCAGCCAAGATTCCGGGGACTATGGCTACACCTTC
>NA|TRBJ2-1|NA|TRBV6-6
CASSYIGPNEQFF
TGTGCCAGCAGTTACATAGGGCCCAATGAGCAGTTCTTC
>NA|TRBJ1-5|NA|TRBV12-3/TRBV12-4
CASSFRRSNQPQHF
TGTGCCAGCAGTTTCCGACGGAGTAATCAGCCACAGCATTTT
>TRBD2|TRBJ2-5|NA|TRBV10-3
CATGAGEQETQYF
TGTGCCACCGGTGCGGGGGAGCAAGAGACCCAGTACTTC
>TRBD1|TRBJ2-2|few|TRBV27
CASGRDRGMSGELFF
TGTGCCAGCGGCCGGGACAGGGGGATGTCAGGGGAGCTGTTTTTT
>NA|TRBJ1-4|NA|TRBV6-5
CASKEADNEKLFF
TGTGCCAGCAAGGAGGCCGATAATGAAAAACTGTTTTTT
>TRBD1|TRBJ2-2|many|TRBV29-1
CSVAGGAGTGELFF
TGCAGCGTTGCAGGGGGCGCAGGCACCGGGGAGCTGTTTTTT
>NA|TRBJ1-6|few|TRBV4-1
CASSLTGGSRTPLHF
TGCGCCAGCAGCCTCACGGGGGGGAGTCGGACACCCCTCCACTTT
>NA|TRBJ1-6|NA|TRBV6-1
CASSEPQGFSPLHF
TGTGCCAGCAGTGAACCTCAGGGGTTTTCACCCCTCCACTTT
>NA|TRBJ1-5|NA|TRBV20-1
CSATRGHPGNQPQHF
TGCAGTGCAACTCGGGGGCACCCTGGCAATCAGCCCCAGCATTTT
>NA|TRBJ2-1|NA|TRBV5-1
CASSSPQENRIEQFF
TGCGCCAGCAGCTCGCCACAGGAGAATCGTATTGAGCAGTTCTTC
>TRBD2|TRBJ2-1|NA|TRBV27
CASSFDGGVVNEQFF
TGTGCCAGCAGTTTTGATGGGGGGGTGGTGAATGAGCAGTTCTTC
>TRBD2|TRBJ2-5|NA|TRBV20-1
CSARGGPEQLTQYF
TGCAGTGCTCGGGGGGGCCCGGAGCAATTGACCCAGTACTTC
>TRBD1|TRBJ2-5|few|TRBV4-1
CASSQKRDRGPGRGETQYF
TGCGCCAGCAGCCAGAAGAGGGACAGGGGCCCAGGGCGTGGAGAGACCCAGTACTTC
>NA|TRBJ2-7|once|TRBV18
CASFSQKTYEQYF
TGTGCCAGCTTCTCACAGAAAACCTACGAGCAGTACTTC
>NA|TRBJ2-5|few|TRBV24-1
CATSRETQYF
TGTGCCACCAGCCGGGAGACCCAGTACTTC
>TRBD2|TRBJ2-1|NA|TRBV24-1
CATSDSRLAGFGNEQFF
TGTGCCACCAGTGATTCGAGACTAGCGGGGTTTGGGAATGAGCAGTTCTTC
>TRBD1|TRBJ1-2|NA|TRBV6-5
CASRRQGAGYGYTF
TGTGCCAGCAGACGACAGGGGGCTGGTTATGGCTACACCTTC
>NA|TRBJ2-7|NA|TRBV4-1
CASSQTGPPYEQYF
TGCGCCAGCAGCCAAACCGGGCCCCCCTACGAGCAGTACTTC